This T cell receptor (beta chain) was recovered during a study of T cell changes during pregnancy in multiple sclerosis. Assay used: immunoSEQ multiplex PCR; TCRdb lists only in-frame clones, some missing. The sample consists of around 47,000 clones, 95% to 96% of them appearing once. Germline assignment: CDR1 MNHEY and CDR2 SVGAGI. CDR3 length: 15 amino acids. Trimming cost V 2 bases and J 6 bases; bases outside gene matches: 7. The TCR originated in a female donor with multiple sclerosis, enrolled in a pregnancy study. The material sequenced was peripheral blood, taken in the second trimester of pregnancy. The V gene is TRBV6-5, the J gene TRBJ2-3; TRBD1 matches 8 bases. The CDR3 DNA is TGTGCCAGCAGTTACGGCAGGGGGCGGGCGGATACGCAGTATTTT. Protein sequence: CASSYGRGRADTQYF.